These 32 T cell receptor beta chains were all obtained from the same sample, sequenced in a study of CD8 T cells in Susac syndrome. Random hexamers were used to reverse transcribe the RNA input (about 0.5 to 1 ug). TCRdb independently ran MiXCR on the immunoSEQ multiplex PCR reads; one entry per CDR3 protein. The sample yields about 100,000 distinct CDR3 sequences, approximately 95% seen once. Specimen: CD8+ T cells from PBMCs. These receptor sequences come from a human donor with Susac syndrome.

The DNA of the CDR3 is TGTGCCAGCTCCACCTCGCACTTTTACGAGCAGTACTTC. This codes for CASSTSHFYEQYF. The chain links TRBV18 to TRBJ2-7; no clear D gene. The germline V gene has CDR1 KGHSH and CDR2 LQKENI. The CDR3 is made up of 13 amino acids. Deletions cut 6 bases from V and 4 bases from J, with 13 bases between.

This clonotype has a handful of counts. The rearrangement links TRBV7-9 to TRBJ2-3; D ambiguous. V dropped 4 bases and J dropped 6 bases, with 5 bases sitting between them. Germline V gene data show CDR1 as SEHNR and CDR2 as FQNEAQ (reference sequence). The CDR3 loop spans 11 amino acids. In DNA, the CDR3 is TGTGCCAGCAGCTCGGTTGATACGCAGTATTTT. Its protein is CASSSVDTQYF. The entire variable domain, with the rest obtained from reference TRBV7-9 and TRBJ2-3, is as follows: DTGVSQNPRHKITKRGQNVTFRCDPISEHNRLYWYRQTLGQGPEFLTYFQNEAQLEKSRLLSDRFSAERPKGSFSTLEIQRTEQGDSAMYLCASSSVDTQYFGPGTRLTVL.

The chain employs TRBV29-1 and TRBJ1-2; TRBD1 aligns across 8 bases. From germline, CDR1 is SQVTM and CDR2 ANQGSEA. V lost 6 bases and J lost 6; bases outside the gene matches: 15. There are 15 residues in the CDR3. The CDR3 reads CSVAQNLDRVNGYTF. CDR3 bases: TGCAGCGTCGCTCAAAACCTGGACAGGGTCAATGGCTACACCTTC.

The chain links TRBV2 to TRBJ2-5; D is uncertain. Germline loops: CDR1 SNHLY, CDR2 FYNNEI. CDR3 length: 13 residues. V was clipped by 0 bases and J by 9 bases, with 11 bases between them. The CDR3 bases are TGTGCCAGCAGTGAAGCGCTTTTCCCCCCCCAGTACTTC. It encodes CASSEALFPPQYF.

The rearrangement uses TRBV5-1 and TRBJ2-7; no clear D. Trimming cost V 4 bases and J 3 bases, with 11 bases left between them. The CDR3 loop spans 13 amino acids. Germline V gene lookup returns CDR1 SGHRS and CDR2 YFSETQ. The CDR3 DNA sequence: TGCGCCAGCAGCCACCAGTCAAACTACGAGCAGTACTTC. This encodes CASSHQSNYEQYF.

The chain couples TRBV27 to TRBJ1-1; the D gene is possibly TRBD1 (6 bases). The V end lost 4 bases, the J end lost 7 bases, and 19 bases lay between the germline ends. The CDR3 contains 15 residues. CDR1 MNHEY and CDR2 SMNVEV come from the germline V gene (reference sequence). The CDR3, as DNA: TGTGCCAGCAGTTCGGTTGTGGGGGCAGGGTTTGAAGCTTTCTTT. It codes for CASSSVVGAGFEAFF.

V usage is TRBV29-1 and J usage is TRBJ1-2, with D hard to call. The CDR3 has 11 amino acids. The V end lost 7 bases, the J end lost 4 bases, and 10 bases lay between the germline ends. The germline gives CDR1 SQVTM, CDR2 ANQGSEA. In DNA, the CDR3 is TGCAGCGGAGCAGGAATCTATGGCTACACCTTC. It yields the protein CSGAGIYGYTF.

V and J are TRBV24-1 and TRBJ1-1; the D gene is possibly TRBD1 (5 bases). Germline V gives CDR1 KGHDR, CDR2 SFDVKD. Trimming cost V 4 bases and J 10 bases, with 18 bases left between them. The CDR3 loop spans 14 amino acids. For the CDR3, the DNA is TGTGCCACCAGTGACGAGGTAGGGCGGGACGGAGCTTTCTTT. It translates to CATSDEVGRDGAFF.

The chain combines TRBV28 with TRBJ2-7; 7 bases are a match to TRBD1. The length of the CDR3 is 16 residues. V lost 4 bases to trimming and J lost 2 bases; unmatched junction nucleotides: 11. Germline V gives CDR1 MDHEN, CDR2 SYDVKM. The CDR3 DNA sequence: TGTGCCAGCAGTTCCACAGGGACAGCCAACCCCTACGAGCAGTACTTC. It specifies CASSSTGTANPYEQYF.

The V gene is TRBV28, the J gene TRBJ2-2; the match to TRBD2 covers 12 bases. J lost 6 bases, V lost 7 bases, and 3 bases had no gene match. This CDR3 comprises 14 residues. Germline CDR1 reads MDHEN; CDR2 reads SYDVKM. DNA of the CDR3: TGTGCCAGCACTAGCGGGAGGGCGGCCGGGGAGCTGTTTTTT. It encodes CASTSGRAAGELFF.

This chain connects TRBV20-1 to TRBJ2-4; D not certain. Deletions cut 5 bases from V and 0 bases from J, with 14 bases between. Germline-derived CDR1 and CDR2 are DFQATT and SNEGSKA (reference sequence). The CDR3 has 15 residues. The CDR3 sequence: CSASTTVLAKNIQYF. DNA for the CDR3: TGCAGTGCTTCGACGACTGTGCTAGCCAAAAACATTCAGTACTTC.

The chain links TRBV12-3 or TRBV12-4 to TRBJ2-2, with D unresolved. CDR3 size: 15 residues. V was shortened by 3 bases and J by 5 bases, with 13 bases between the two germline ends. DNA for the CDR3: TGTGCCAGCAGTTTTGGAAGCCTTACTACCGGGGAGCTGTTTTTT. Translation: CASSFGSLTTGELFF.

The chain recombines TRBV11-2 with TRBJ1-1; D is unresolved. This CDR3 has 13 amino acids. V gave up 5 bases and J gave up 3 bases, with 10 bases separating them. From germline, CDR1 is SGHAT and CDR2 FQNNGV. The CDR3 nucleotides read TGTGCCAGCAGCCTACTGCTAGACACTGAAGCTTTCTTT. Its protein is CASSLLLDTEAFF.

The chain is built from TRBV6-5 and TRBJ2-7; the match to TRBD2 covers 7 bases. Unmatched junction bases numbered 17, after V lost 10 bases and J lost 5 bases. The germline V gene has CDR1 MNHEY and CDR2 SVGAGI. This CDR3 contains 15 residues. The CDR3 nucleotides read TGTGCCACCACACCCTACCGGGGAGGGAGTAACGAGCAGTACTTC. Its translation is CATTPYRGGSNEQYF.

The chain carries TRBV18 and TRBJ2-7; the match to TRBD1 covers 7 bases. CDR3 length: 12 amino acids. Germline V gene data show CDR1 as KGHSH and CDR2 as LQKENI. Trimming at V came to 6 bases and at J to 5 bases, leaving 4 bases not matched to a gene. The CDR3 DNA reads as TGTGCCAGCTCGGTAGGGACAGACGAGCAGTACTTC. Its protein is CASSVGTDEQYF.

As DNA, the CDR3 is TGCAGTGCTAGAGTGGACAGACAGAACACTGAAGCTTTCTTT. This gives the protein CSARVDRQNTEAFF. The rearrangement uses TRBV20-1 and TRBJ1-1, with D possibly TRBD1 on 6 matching bases. The V gene's germline CDR1 is DFQATT and CDR2 SNEGSKA (reference sequence). This CDR3 has 14 residues. The ends were cut back, 1 base at V and 1 base at J, with 10 bases in the middle.

The gene calls are TRBV6-1 and TRBJ1-2, with TRBD1 as a possible D gene (5 bases). Germline lookup yields CDR1 MNHNS and CDR2 SASEGT. This CDR3 has 14 residues. V was trimmed by 4 bases and J by 6 bases, leaving 15 bases between them. The CDR3 bases are TGTGCCAGCAGTGCGGATGAGGGGTGGGATGGCTACACCTTC. The encoded protein is CASSADEGWDGYTF.

This chain links TRBV29-1 with TRBJ2-5; D possibly corresponds to TRBD1 (6 bases). V lost 6 bases, J lost 0 bases, and 14 bases lay in between. Per germline, CDR1 SQVTM and CDR2 ANQGSEA. The CDR3 has 14 residues. The CDR3 region has the DNA TGCAGCGTCTCCTCGGACAGTTACCAAGAGACCCAGTACTTC. Protein sequence: CSVSSDSYQETQYF.

This chain joins TRBV21-1 and TRBJ2-1; the DNA was not compared with TRBD1, the D call given in the table. TRBV21-1 is labeled a pseudogene. The CDR3 is 16 residues long. Here the CDR3 DNA reads TGTGCCAGCAGCTCCCGAGGACCGAGGGTCTACAATGAGCAGTTCTTC. Translating it yields CASSSRGPRVYNEQFF.

The rearrangement joins TRBV29-1 to TRBJ2-7, with D perhaps matching TRBD1 (6 bases). Trimming removed 6 bases at V and 3 bases at J, with 9 bases between. CDR3 size: 11 residues. Germline loops: CDR1 SQVTM, CDR2 ANQGSEA. CDR3 sequence reads: CSVQGGYEQYF. CDR3 DNA sequence: TGCAGCGTCCAAGGGGGCTACGAGCAGTACTTC.

The chain employs TRBV11-2 and TRBJ2-1; 14 bases align to TRBD2. V dropped 7 bases and J dropped 0; count of bases not matched to a gene: 8. The CDR3 is made up of 18 amino acids. In germline, CDR1 is SGHAT, CDR2 FQNNGV. The DNA for the CDR3 is TGTGCCAGCACCCGGAGACTAGCGGGGGGGAGCTCCTACAATGAGCAGTTCTTC. This gives the protein CASTRRLAGGSSYNEQFF.

This chain links TRBV3-1 with TRBJ2-7; D call uncertain. The CDR3 contains 14 residues. With 0 bases removed from V and 6 bases from J, the gap between germline ends came to 12 bases. Germline lookup yields CDR1 LGHDT and CDR2 YNNKEL (reference sequence). The CDR3 here is CASSQESSRIEQYF. The CDR3, as DNA: TGTGCCAGCAGCCAAGAAAGTTCTAGGATCGAGCAGTACTTC.

The J gene is TRBJ2-4, the V gene TRBV9; D unresolved. Germline CDR1 reads SGDLS; CDR2 reads YYNGEE. The CDR3 extends over 15 amino acids. Trimming removed 0 bases at V and 0 bases at J, with 7 bases between. DNA of the CDR3: TGTGCCAGCAGCGTAGGGGAATTAGCCAAAAACATTCAGTACTTC. Translation: CASSVGELAKNIQYF.

V and J are TRBV11-2 and TRBJ2-7, with a tentative D call TRBD2 (6 bases). From germline, CDR1 is SGHAT and CDR2 FQNNGV. CDR3 length: 15 residues. Trimming took off 5 bases at V and 3 bases at J, with 17 bases between the two ends. The CDR3 sequence is CASSPAASAFYEQYF. In nucleotides, the CDR3 is TGTGCCAGCAGCCCAGCGGCTAGCGCCTTCTACGAGCAGTACTTC.

The chain joins TRBV24-1 to TRBJ2-5; D tentatively reads TRBD1 or TRBD2 (6 bases each). The germline gives CDR1 KGHDR, CDR2 SFDVKD. The CDR3 length is 11 residues. The V gene lost 4 bases and the J gene lost 9 bases, with 8 bases spanning the gap. The chain's CDR3 is CATSEGGSQYF. CDR3 in DNA: TGTGCCACCAGTGAAGGGGGGTCCCAGTACTTC.

The J gene is TRBJ2-2, the V gene TRBV4-1; D remains unclear. The CDR3 is made up of 16 amino acids. Germline V gives CDR1 MGHRA, CDR2 YSYEKL. The ends were cut back, 0 bases at V and 2 bases at J, with 10 bases in the middle. CDR3 coding DNA: TGCGCCAGCAGCCAAGATGGCCAGATAAACACCGGGGAGCTGTTTTTT. This encodes CASSQDGQINTGELFF.

The count of this clonotype is one. The chain recombines TRBV7-3 with TRBJ1-1; D remains ambiguous. Per germline, CDR1 SGHTA and CDR2 FQGTGA. The CDR3 sequence is 12 residues long. V lost 0 bases and J 6 bases, leaving 5 bases between the germline ends. CDR3 residues: CASSLTGAEAFF. Here the CDR3 DNA reads TGTGCCAGCAGCTTAACCGGGGCTGAAGCTTTCTTT.

This clonotype showed up just once. The chain employs TRBV29-1 and TRBJ1-3; TRBD1 matches 12 bases. CDR1 and CDR2 from the germline V gene are SQVTM and ANQGSEA. CDR3 length: 15 residues. V was pared by 6 bases and J by 3 bases, with 6 bases of the junction left unmatched. This CDR3 reads CSVPGTGGNGNTIYF. CDR3 DNA: TGCAGCGTCCCTGGGACAGGGGGCAATGGAAACACCATATATTTT.

The table lists this clonotype with a count of one. In nucleotides, the CDR3 is TGTGCCAGCAGTCCTACCTCTTCATGGCGTCTACAAGAGACCCAGTACTTC. Translating it yields CASSPTSSWRLQETQYF. The chain joins TRBV28 to TRBJ2-5; D not resolved. This CDR3 contains 17 residues. Germline V gene data show CDR1 as MDHEN and CDR2 as SYDVKM. Trimming shortened V by 5 bases and J by 2 bases, and 21 bases separated the two germline ends.

J is TRBJ2-1 and V is TRBV6-6; the D is unclear. The CDR3 contains 13 residues. The V and J ends lost 6 bases and 5 bases respectively, with 11 bases between them. CDR1 is MNHNY, CDR2 SVGAGI, per germline (reference sequence). The CDR3 loop is CASSTRRDNEQFF. The CDR3 DNA reads TGTGCCAGCAGCACGCGTAGGGACAATGAGCAGTTCTTC.

J is TRBJ2-7 and V is TRBV19, with a possible D match to TRBD1 (6 bases). The length of the CDR3 is 14 residues. From germline, CDR1 is LNHDA and CDR2 SQIVND (reference sequence). The V end lost 3 bases, the J end lost 3 bases, and 12 bases lay between the germline ends. CDR3 nucleotide sequence: TGTGCCAGTAGTATCGGCAGGGGCGACTACGAGCAGTACTTC. As protein: CASSIGRGDYEQYF.

The V and J genes are TRBV4-1 and TRBJ2-3; the D is unclear. The CDR3 spans 14 residues. Trimming removed 1 base at V and 2 bases at J, with 7 bases between. CDR1 is MGHRA and CDR2 is YSYEKL in the germline V gene. CDR3 residues: CASSQGIATDTQYF. The CDR3 DNA reads as TGCGCCAGCAGCCAAGGAATAGCCACAGATACGCAGTATTTT.